These 29 T cell receptor beta chains share one sample of origin, sequenced in a study of cytomegalovirus exposure and HLA in healthy donors. Use of 60 Vbeta and 13 Jbeta primers characterized the PCR. Libraries were prepared by immunoSEQ multiplex PCR; TCRdb keeps only in-frame clonotypes and omits some of them. This sample carries some 120,000 clones, about 76% of them seen once, and the ten largest clones take 3.9%. Sequencing was done on a sample of PBMCs. The receptors were gathered from a woman between 25 and 40 years old in good health and CMV-seronegative.

The rearrangement uses TRBV1 and TRBJ2-1; the D call in the table, TRBD2, was not verified against the DNA. TRBV1 is assigned pseudogene status. This CDR3 contains 17 residues. The CDR3 nucleotides read TGCACCAGCAGCCGCCGGACTAGCGGGAGGGCGAGCAATGAGCAGTTCTTC. Translation gives CTSSRRTSGRASNEQFF.

This chain uses TRBV25-1 with TRBJ2-7; 8 bases agree with TRBD2. V gave up 5 bases and J gave up 6 bases; unmatched junction bases: 12. Germline V lookup: CDR1 MGHDK, CDR2 SYGVNS. This CDR3 is 15 amino acids long. CDR3 sequence reads: CASSKGLGVSREQYF. Here the CDR3 DNA reads TGTGCCAGCAGTAAGGGACTAGGGGTCTCGCGCGAGCAGTACTTC.

Worth noting for this clone: Other DNA sequences from this sample encode an identical CDR3 as well. The CDR3 DNA sequence: TGCGCCAGCAGCTTGGGAGGGAGCTCTGGAAACACCATATATTTT. Its translation is CASSLGGSSGNTIYF. This chain links TRBV5-1 with TRBJ1-3; D remains ambiguous. Trimming removed 0 bases at V and 0 bases at J, with 7 bases between. The CDR3 totals 15 residues. Germline V lookup: CDR1 SGHRS, CDR2 YFSETQ.

The chain joins TRBV19 to TRBJ1-4; 7 bases map to TRBD1. Germline loops: CDR1 LNHDA, CDR2 SQIVND (reference sequence). After removal of 5 bases from V and 0 bases from J, the junction contained 3 bases not matched to a gene. This CDR3 is built from 15 residues. The chain's CDR3 is CASSSQGATNEKLFF. The DNA of the CDR3 is TGTGCCAGTAGTTCGCAGGGGGCAACTAATGAAAAACTGTTTTTT.

The CDR3 region is CASSATGLGGKNEQFF. CDR3 nucleotides: TGTGCCAGCAGCGCCACAGGACTAGGAGGGAAGAATGAGCAGTTCTTC. This rearrangement joins TRBV9 to TRBJ2-1, with 7 bases matching TRBD2. V lost 3 bases to trimming and J lost 7 bases; unmatched junction nucleotides: 13. CDR3 length: 16 residues. Germline V gene sequence: CDR1 SGDLS, CDR2 YYNGEE.

The rearrangement uses TRBV28 and TRBJ2-7, with D perhaps matching TRBD2 (6 bases). CDR1 and CDR2 from the germline V gene are MDHEN and SYDVKM. This CDR3 has 13 amino acids. Trimming took off 9 bases at V and 2 bases at J, with 14 bases between the two ends. The CDR3, as DNA: TGTGCCAGTGGGAGGAAAATACCCTACGAGCAGTACTTC. Its protein is CASGRKIPYEQYF.

The CDR3 spells CANQRQSSTDTQYF. In DNA, the CDR3 is TGTGCCAATCAAAGACAGTCTAGCACAGATACGCAGTATTTT. The chain is built from TRBV7-9 and TRBJ2-3; possibly TRBD1 for D (5 bases). The CDR3 runs 14 residues. Per germline, CDR1 SEHNR and CDR2 FQNEAQ (reference sequence). V was trimmed by 10 bases and J by 0 bases, leaving 14 bases between them.

The chain links TRBV28 to TRBJ2-1, with 8 positions matching TRBD1. The germline V gene has CDR1 MDHEN and CDR2 SYDVKM. This CDR3 spans 15 amino acids. V shed 8 bases, J shed 9 bases, and the junction held 15 bases outside the gene matches. CDR3: CASWGSGQGRLEQFF. CDR3 nucleotides: TGTGCCAGCTGGGGGTCAGGACAGGGACGCCTTGAGCAGTTCTTC.

This chain links TRBV6-5 with TRBJ1-3; D is unclear. The germline V gene encodes CDR1 MNHEY and CDR2 SVGAGI. The CDR3 consists of 12 residues. Trimming shortened V by 6 bases and J by 4 bases, and 7 bases separated the two germline ends. CDR3 amino acids: CASRQEGNTIYF. CDR3 DNA: TGTGCCAGCAGGCAGGAAGGAAACACCATATATTTT.

This clone is a singleton in its sample. CDR3 residues: CASSRDRGDTQYF. The CDR3 coding sequence is TGTGCCAGCAGCCGGGACAGGGGAGATACGCAGTATTTT. The chain uses TRBV7-3 and TRBJ2-3; 10 nucleotides line up with TRBD1. The CDR3 is 13 residues long. Germline V CDR1 and CDR2: SGHTA, FQGTGA. V lost 5 bases and J lost 5; bases outside the gene matches: 1. The whole variable domain, filled in from reference TRBV7-3 and TRBJ2-3, reads GAGVSQTPSNKVTEKGKYVELRCDPISGHTALYWYRQSLGQGPEFLIYFQGTGAADDSGLPNDRFFAVRPEGSVSTLKIQRTERGDSAVYLCASSRDRGDTQYFGPGTRLTVL.

The chain recombines TRBV28 with TRBJ2-3, with D possibly TRBD2 on 6 matching bases. In germline, CDR1 is MDHEN, CDR2 SYDVKM. The CDR3 is 14 amino acids. Trimming stripped 8 bases from V and 8 bases from J, with 20 bases between. CDR3: CASVQGGQAGTQYF. In DNA form, the CDR3 reads TGTGCCAGCGTCCAGGGAGGCCAGGCAGGTACGCAGTATTTT.

The CDR3, as DNA: TGTGCCAGCAGCTTAGGACGGGGGGGCCGAGAGACCCAGTACTTC. It encodes CASSLGRGGRETQYF. The genes are TRBV7-9 and TRBJ2-5, with 8 positions matching TRBD2. The CDR3 loop spans 15 amino acids. The V gene's germline CDR1 is SEHNR and CDR2 FQNEAQ (reference sequence). J was trimmed by 4 bases and V by 1 base; bases with no gene match: 5.

The genes are TRBV7-2 and TRBJ2-2; no firm D call. Trimming pared 5 bases from V and 5 bases from J, leaving 9 bases between. Germline loops: CDR1 SGHTA, CDR2 FQGNSA. This CDR3 comprises 13 residues. CDR3 sequence reads: CASSQYMTGELFF. The CDR3 DNA sequence: TGTGCCAGCAGCCAATACATGACCGGGGAGCTGTTTTTT.

This sequence joins TRBV7-9 and TRBJ2-3, with D tentatively TRBD1 (7 bases). In germline, CDR1 is SEHNR, CDR2 FQNEAQ (reference sequence). The CDR3 length is 16 residues. With 5 bases removed from V and 1 base from J, the gap between germline ends came to 16 bases. The CDR3 protein is CASSARQGGGTDTQYF. In DNA, the CDR3 is TGTGCCAGCAGCGCCAGACAGGGAGGCGGCACAGATACGCAGTATTTT.

This chain joins TRBV25-1 and TRBJ2-2, with TRBD1 as a possible D gene (5 bases). The CDR3 has 14 amino acids. V lost 1 base to trimming and J lost 4 bases, with 7 bases between them. Germline values: CDR1 MGHDK, CDR2 SYGVNS. CDR3: CASSEFRVTGELFF. CDR3 DNA sequence: TGTGCCAGCAGTGAATTCAGGGTCACCGGGGAGCTGTTTTTT.

This clone was seen just once. V gene TRBV21-1 combines with J gene TRBJ2-4; TRBD2, the D gene given by the table, was not confirmed from the DNA. TRBV21-1 is marked as a pseudogene. The CDR3 loop spans 16 amino acids. The CDR3 nucleotides read TGTGCCAGCACCAGACTAGCGGGAATAGCCAAAAACATTCAGTACTTC. Translation gives CASTRLAGIAKNIQYF.

V usage is TRBV7-2 and J usage is TRBJ2-5, with 7 bases lining up with TRBD1. The end of the DNA aligns better with TRBJ2-7, so the J call may be wrong. From germline, CDR1 is SGHTA and CDR2 FQGNSA. The CDR3 has 14 residues. The CDR3 loop reads CASTRQGPSYEQYF. The CDR3, as DNA: TGTGCCAGCACCAGACAGGGCCCTAGCTACGAGCAGTACTTC.

This chain uses TRBV28 with TRBJ2-7; TRBD1 agrees at 10 bases. The CDR3 spans 15 residues. V dropped 6 bases and J dropped 3; count of bases not matched to a gene: 8. In germline, CDR1 is MDHEN, CDR2 SYDVKM. CDR3 sequence (DNA): TGTGCCAGCAGGGGGGCCCGGGACAGGGGCTACGAGCAGTACTTC. Translation gives CASRGARDRGYEQYF. Full variable domain (outside the CDR3, taken from reference TRBV28 and TRBJ2-7): DVKVTQSSRYLVKRTGEKVFLECVQDMDHENMFWYRQDPGLGLRLIYFSYDVKMKEKGDIPEGYSVSREKKERFSLILESASTNQTSMYLCASRGARDRGYEQYFGPGTRLTVT.

The chain carries TRBV2 and TRBJ2-3; maybe TRBD2 (5 bases). Trimming removed 7 bases at V and 0 bases at J, with 8 bases between. From germline, CDR1 is SNHLY and CDR2 FYNNEI. This CDR3 has 13 amino acids. The DNA for the CDR3 is TGTGCCAGCATAGCTAGCAGCACAGATACGCAGTATTTT. Protein sequence: CASIASSTDTQYF.

V gene TRBV27 combines with J gene TRBJ2-3; 9 bases map to TRBD2. Germline loops: CDR1 MNHEY, CDR2 SMNVEV (reference sequence). The ends lost 7 bases at V and 0 bases at J; junction bases unmatched: 5. This CDR3 comprises 15 residues. In nucleotides, the CDR3 is TGTGCCAGCAAAAGGACTAGCGCCAGCACAGATACGCAGTATTTT. Amino acids: CASKRTSASTDTQYF.

The chain employs TRBV5-1 and TRBJ2-5; possible D gene TRBD2, 6 bases. Deletions cut 4 bases from V and 2 bases from J, with 15 bases between. Germline V gene lookup returns CDR1 SGHRS and CDR2 YFSETQ. This CDR3 has 15 residues. The CDR3 DNA reads as TGCGCCAGCAGCCCCCCCGGGAGAGGTCAAGAGACCCAGTACTTC. This gives the protein CASSPPGRGQETQYF.

The chain couples TRBV2 to TRBJ2-5, with D maybe TRBD1 (6 bases). The DNA end favors TRBJ2-7, so the J call may be wrong. Germline values: CDR1 SNHLY, CDR2 FYNNEI. The CDR3 length is 15 residues. The CDR3 sequence is CASSEPHRALYEQYF. CDR3 nucleotides: TGTGCCAGCAGTGAACCCCACAGGGCCCTCTACGAGCAGTACTTC.

CDR3 residues: CASSAGNTGELFF. The CDR3 coding sequence is TGTGCCAGCAGCGCGGGCAACACCGGGGAGCTGTTTTTT. The V and J genes are TRBV25-1 and TRBJ2-2, with D possibly being TRBD2 (5 bases). This CDR3 spans 13 amino acids. Germline V gene sequence: CDR1 MGHDK, CDR2 SYGVNS. With 6 bases removed from V and 2 bases from J, the gap between germline ends came to 7 bases.

V is TRBV29-1 and J is TRBJ1-5; D may be TRBD1 (5 bases). CDR1 and CDR2 from the germline V gene are SQVTM and ANQGSEA. Trimming removed 4 bases from V and 3 bases from J, with 7 bases in between. The CDR3 has 12 residues. This chain's CDR3 is CSVGQNNQPQHF. The CDR3 DNA follows: TGCAGCGTTGGACAGAACAATCAGCCCCAGCATTTT.

In this sample, this clone turned up a few times. The chain links TRBV10-3 to TRBJ2-3; the match to TRBD2 covers 10 bases. Germline V gene data show CDR1 as ENHRY and CDR2 as SYGVKD. This CDR3 contains 16 residues. The junction had 10 bases not matched to a gene; V was cut back by 4 bases and J by 6 bases. The CDR3 loop is CAISGTSGRGGDTQYF. In DNA form, the CDR3 reads TGTGCCATCAGTGGGACCAGCGGGAGGGGAGGCGATACGCAGTATTTT.

The J gene is TRBJ2-5, the V gene TRBV21-1; the table's TRBD2 call for D was not verified on the DNA. TRBV21-1 is marked as a pseudogene. This CDR3 has 22 residues. The CDR3 bases are TGTGCCAGCAGCAAAGGGTTCCCCACTAGCGGGAGGGCCTGTGTCGTACAAGAGACCCAGTACTTC. It yields the protein CASSKGFPTSGRACVVQETQYF.

There are a few counts of this clone. This chain links TRBV25-1 with TRBJ1-3, with 8 bases fitting TRBD1. In germline, CDR1 is MGHDK, CDR2 SYGVNS. The length of the CDR3 is 18 residues. V was clipped by 0 bases and J by 1 base; unmatched bases: 8. This CDR3 reads CASSEYGPGQVSGNTIYF. The DNA for the CDR3 is TGTGCCAGCAGTGAATATGGTCCGGGACAGGTTTCTGGAAACACCATATATTTT. The complete variable domain, with remaining parts taken from reference TRBV25-1 and TRBJ1-3, reads EADIYQTPRYLVIGTGKKITLECSQTMGHDKMYWYQQDPGMELHLIHYSYGVNSTEKGDLSSESTVSRIRTEHFPLTLESARPSHTSQYLCASSEYGPGQVSGNTIYFGEGSWLTVV.

The chain couples TRBV15 to TRBJ2-3; D gene ambiguous. V lost 0 bases and J lost 2, with 12 bases in between. Germline lookup yields CDR1 LNHNV and CDR2 YYDKDF (reference sequence). The CDR3 spans 16 residues. CDR3 in DNA: TGTGCCACCAGCAGAGAATCCACTACCCCCACAGATACGCAGTATTTT. It yields the protein CATSRESTTPTDTQYF.

The genes are TRBV27 and TRBJ2-6, with 8 nucleotides matching TRBD1. The CDR3 loop spans 16 amino acids. After removal of 3 bases from V and 4 bases from J, the junction contained 5 bases not matched to a gene. Germline V gene sequence: CDR1 MNHEY, CDR2 SMNVEV (reference sequence). The CDR3 bases are TGTGCCAGCAGTTTGTTGGACAGGGCGGGGGCCAACGTCCTGACTTTC. Residues: CASSLLDRAGANVLTF. The full variable domain, completed using reference TRBV27 and TRBJ2-6, is EAQVTQNPRYLITVTGKKLTVTCSQNMNHEYMSWYRQDPGLGLRQIYYSMNVEVTDKGDVPEGYKVSRKEKRNFPLILESPSPNQTSLYFCASSLLDRAGANVLTFGAGSRLTVL.